The sequence of this T cell receptor (beta chain) was determined in a study of somatic mutations in cytotoxic T cells in rheumatoid arthritis. Looking at the study overall: Selected T-cell populations stained with V beta antibodies were isolated by flow sorting to nearly 100% purity; these included V beta1+ cells subjected to TCRB sequencing.

With 6 bases clipped from V and 0 bases from J, the junction kept 9 bases outside the gene matches. Germline CDR1 and CDR2: SGHKS and YYEKEE (reference sequence). The CDR3 has 15 amino acids. Generated by immunoSEQ multiplex PCR, the TCRdb table keeps only in-frame clones and is missing some. Of approximately 10,000 clones in the sample, almost 85% were seen once. The chain couples TRBV5-5 to TRBJ2-7; 7 bases align to TRBD1. The origin of this receptor is a woman aged 55-70 years with rheumatoid arthritis. Sequencing was done on a sample of CD8+ T cells sorted from blood. The CDR3 DNA follows: TGTGCCAGCACCCTGGGACAGACTTACTCCTACGAGCAGTACTTC. Protein product: CASTLGQTYSYEQYF. Together with reference TRBV5-5 and TRBJ2-7, the CDR3 gives the full variable domain: DAGVTQSPTHLIKTRGQQVTLRCSPISGHKSVSWYQQVLGQGPQFIFQYYEKEERGRGNFPDRFSARQFPNYSSELNVNALLLGDSALYLCASTLGQTYSYEQYFGPGTRLTVT.